This T cell receptor (beta chain) came from a study of blood T cell repertoires in COVID-19. Study at large: Samples representing acute and convalescent COVID-19 were sourced from the United States, Italy and Spain. Sources were T cells, B-cell-depleted T cells, or PBMCs; the material itself was cDNA or gDNA.

Original processing methods: Estimated nucleated cell counts came from reference gene primer amplification. The data were produced by immunoSEQ multiplex PCR, yet TCRdb's version contains in-frame clones alone and is incomplete. Clone size and V and J calls were adopted from that table, with D and trimming inferred from the DNA. This sample has a few hundred thousand clones, with roughly 88% found just once. Per the germline V gene, CDR1 is PRHDT and CDR2 is FYEKMQ (reference sequence). Germline trimming cut 3 bases from V and 8 bases from J; bases unmatched to any gene: 13. The CDR3 contains 17 residues. The Seattle patients, enrolled during active infection, were followed longitudinally.

The chain recombines TRBV13 with TRBJ1-6; TRBD1 matches 7 bases. The TCR comes from a woman between 70 and 85 years old with COVID-19, enrolled during active disease. Sequenced: peripheral blood. DNA of the CDR3: TGTGCCAGCAGCTTGCCGGGGGCAGGGGGTAGTGATTCACCCCTCCACTTT. Amino acid sequence: CASSLPGAGGSDSPLHF.